This is a list of T cell receptor beta chains from one sample in a study of shared clonotypes between healthy human individuals. Produced via immunoSEQ multiplex PCR; TCRdb's table is partial and in-frame only. Among about 820,000 clones listed, 80% to 95% were seen once. The sequenced sample consisted of naive CD8+ T cells sorted from blood. The receptors here all came from a man aged 30 to 45 in good health. Both conserved end residues are part of each CDR3. A D gene is named only where the DNA matches it firmly. Size is stated for part of the rows, as once, few or many counts, or as a class when the clone is expanded.

clone size,D gene,J gene,V gene,CDR3 DNA,CDR3 protein
.,.,TRBJ2-7,TRBV9,TGTGCCAGCAGCGGAGCCGGGGACTCTGTAACCTACGAGCAGTACTTC,CASSGAGDSVTYEQYF
.,TRBD1,TRBJ2-7,TRBV7-8,TGTGCCAGCAGCTTAGAGGGACAGGGGGTTCTCGAGCAGTACTTC,CASSLEGQGVLEQYF
.,TRBD2,TRBJ2-7,TRBV7-6,TGTGCCAGCAGCTTCGCAGCGGGGAGCTACGAGCAGTACTTC,CASSFAAGSYEQYF
once,.,TRBJ1-4,TRBV9,TGTGCCAGCAGCGTAGCCGGTAGTGGACTTGAAAAACTGTTTTTT,CASSVAGSGLEKLFF
.,.,TRBJ2-1,TRBV2,TGTGCCAGCAGTGAAGATAAGACTTGGGGCTACAATGAGCAGTTCTTC,CASSEDKTWGYNEQFF
.,TRBD2,TRBJ2-1,TRBV27,TGTGCCAGCACCGCACTAGCGGGAGGCTACAATGAGCAGTTCTTC,CASTALAGGYNEQFF
.,.,TRBJ2-1,TRBV9,TGTGCCAGCAGCGTAGCCCTCGGACTAGAGCAGTTCTTC,CASSVALGLEQFF
.,.,TRBJ2-4,TRBV7-8,TGTGCCAGCAGGGGCGGATCTGGGGACATTCAGTACTTC,CASRGGSGDIQYF
.,.,TRBJ1-1,TRBV27,TGTGCCAGCAGTTTATTTAGTGGGGACACTGAAGCTTTCTTT,CASSLFSGDTEAFF
.,.,TRBJ2-5,TRBV5-8,TGTGCCAGCAGCCTTAGGGCAGGGGATCAAGAGACCCAGTACTTC,CASSLRAGDQETQYF
.,.,TRBJ2-3,TRBV7-8,TGTGCCAGCAGCCTCCTCGGCTGGAGCCAAGGGAACACAGATACGCAGTATTTT,CASSLLGWSQGNTDTQYF
.,TRBD2,TRBJ2-2,TRBV16,TGTGCCAGCAGCCCCACTAGCGGGAGAATAACCGGGGAGCTGTTTTTT,CASSPTSGRITGELFF
.,.,TRBJ2-3,TRBV27,TGTGCCAGCAGTTTGGGAGGGGGGGCGTATACGCAGTATTTT,CASSLGGGAYTQYF
.,TRBD2,TRBJ2-1,TRBV6-6,TGTGCCAGCAGTTACGGGGGGGTGGGAGCCCGTGAGCAGTTCTTC,CASSYGGVGAREQFF
.,.,TRBJ2-7,TRBV5-6,TGTGCCAGCAGCTTGGGGGGGCCCGATGACTACGAGCAGTACTTC,CASSLGGPDDYEQYF
.,.,TRBJ2-7,TRBV6-1,TGTGCCAGCAGTGAAAACAGGGTCTCCTACGAGCAGTACTTC,CASSENRVSYEQYF
.,.,TRBJ2-5,TRBV7-9,TGTGCCAGCCGCCCCTCAGGGAGCCAAGAGACCCAGTACTTC,CASRPSGSQETQYF
once,.,TRBJ2-7,TRBV10-3,TGTGCCATCAGTGGCGCTTACGAGCAGTACTTC,CAISGAYEQYF
once,TRBD2,TRBJ2-7,TRBV28,TGTGCCAGCAGTTTAGGGACTAGCGGCCACGAGCAGTACTTC,CASSLGTSGHEQYF
.,TRBD2,TRBJ2-1,TRBV9,TGTGCCAGCAGTCCTAGCGGGGGGAACTACAATGAGCAGTTCTTC,CASSPSGGNYNEQFF
.,.,TRBJ2-5,TRBV18,TGTGCCAGCTCGCAAAATTGGCCCCAAGAGACCCAGTACTTC,CASSQNWPQETQYF
.,TRBD1,TRBJ1-1,TRBV11-2,TGTGCCAGCAGCTTAGGCGGGACAGGGTCGAACGCTGAAGCTTTCTTT,CASSLGGTGSNAEAFF
.,.,TRBJ2-7,TRBV14,TGTGCCAGCAGAAGTGGGAGCTCCTACGAGCAGTACTTC,CASRSGSSYEQYF
.,.,TRBJ2-2,TRBV19,TGTGCCAGTAGTATGAGGGGTAACGGGGAGCTGTTTTTT,CASSMRGNGELFF
.,TRBD1,TRBJ2-5,TRBV7-6,TGTGCCAGCATCAAACAGGGGGCAGAGACCCAGTACTTC,CASIKQGAETQYF
.,TRBD1,TRBJ2-1,TRBV18,TGTGCCAGCTCACTGGGACAGGGTGACTACAATGAGCAGTTCTTC,CASSLGQGDYNEQFF
.,.,TRBJ2-3,TRBV7-9,TGTGCCAGCAGCACCCGAAAGTTCGGGGCAGATACGCAGTATTTT,CASSTRKFGADTQYF
.,.,TRBJ2-7,TRBV30,TGTGCCTGGAACGCTAGGATAGGCTACGAGCAGTACTTC,CAWNARIGYEQYF
.,.,TRBJ1-4,TRBV7-9,TGTGCCAGCAGCTCCAGACAGCGAATTAATGAAAAACTGTTTTTT,CASSSRQRINEKLFF
.,.,TRBJ2-1,TRBV7-8,TGTGCCAGCAGCTCCAGGAAGGCCTACAATGAGCAGTTCTTC,CASSSRKAYNEQFF
.,.,TRBJ2-7,TRBV28,TGTGCCAGCAGCCCAGCGGCAGGGAAGGCCCGACCAAACCCCTACGAGCAGTACTTC,CASSPAAGKARPNPYEQYF
.,TRBD1,TRBJ1-5,TRBV28,TGTGCCAGCAGCCGAATGACAGGGTATCAGCCCCAGCATTTT,CASSRMTGYQPQHF
.,TRBD1,TRBJ1-1,TRBV27,TGTGCCAGCAGTCCAGGGGGCACTGAAGCTTTCTTT,CASSPGGTEAFF
.,.,TRBJ2-1,TRBV13,TGTGCCAGCAGCTCCCCCACGTTGTTTGAGCAGTTCTTC,CASSSPTLFEQFF
.,.,TRBJ2-7,TRBV14,TGTGCCAGCAGCCATTCCAGGGCTTACTCCTACGAGCAGTACTTC,CASSHSRAYSYEQYF
.,.,TRBJ2-5,TRBV2,TGTGCCAGCAGTGAAAGGTCGGCAGGGGACCGAGAGACCCAGTACTTC,CASSERSAGDRETQYF
.,.,TRBJ1-1,TRBV6-5,TGTGCCAGCAGTTACTCGAATGGGATGGGCACTGAAGCTTTCTTT,CASSYSNGMGTEAFF
.,TRBD1,TRBJ1-5,TRBV5-1,TGCGCCAGCAGCCCCACCGGGACAGGGGGCAATCAGCCCCAGCATTTT,CASSPTGTGGNQPQHF
.,TRBD1,TRBJ1-2,TRBV10-3,TGTGCCATCAGTGTATTCGGACAGGAGACCCTCTATGGCTACACCTTC,CAISVFGQETLYGYTF
.,TRBD1,TRBJ1-2,TRBV18,TGTGCCAGCAACCCCACCACTTTAAGGACAGGGGAGATTTATGGCTACACCTTC,CASNPTTLRTGEIYGYTF
.,TRBD2,TRBJ2-5,TRBV9,TGTGCCAGCAGCGTAGAGCCCGGGACTAGCGGGAGTTTCGAAGAGACCCAGTACTTC,CASSVEPGTSGSFEETQYF
.,.,TRBJ1-1,TRBV29-1,TGCAGCGTTGAAGATCCCGACAGAAACTTCATGAACACTGAAGCTTTCTTT,CSVEDPDRNFMNTEAFF
.,TRBD2,TRBJ2-4,TRBV18,TGTGCCAGCTCACCACGTCCAGGGAGGGACATTCAGTACTTC,CASSPRPGRDIQYF
.,.,TRBJ2-1,TRBV7-3,TGTGCCAGCCGCTTGGACATAAGTTCCAATGAGCAGTTCTTC,CASRLDISSNEQFF
.,TRBD1,TRBJ2-1,TRBV7-3,TGTGCCAGCAGCCTGGGACAGGGTGAAGCGAATGAGCAGTTCTTC,CASSLGQGEANEQFF
few,.,TRBJ1-5,TRBV28,TGTGCCAGCAGTTCCAATGGGGGGCGAGGTCAGCCCCAGCATTTT,CASSSNGGRGQPQHF
.,.,TRBJ2-3,TRBV7-9,TGTGCCAGCAGCTCCCCGGACGATTTCACAGATACGCAGTATTTT,CASSSPDDFTDTQYF
.,TRBD1,TRBJ2-4,TRBV28,TGTGCCAGCAGTTGGGACAGAACCATCAAAAACATTCAGTACTTC,CASSWDRTIKNIQYF
.,.,TRBJ1-4,TRBV7-6,TGTGCCAGCAGCTTAGACCCTGGGACCCCCGGCGGGGAACTGTTTTTT,CASSLDPGTPGGELFF
.,TRBD2,TRBJ2-5,TRBV28,TGTGCCAGCACCCCCCCCGGACTAGCGGGAGTAGAGACCCAGTACTTC,CASTPPGLAGVETQYF
.,TRBD2,TRBJ2-1,TRBV18,TGTGCCAGCTCACCACTCGGGAGGGCCTCGAGCAATGAGCAGTTCTTC,CASSPLGRASSNEQFF
few,TRBD1,TRBJ2-5,TRBV27,TGTGCCAGCAGGGACAGGGGGCATGAGACCCAGTACTTC,CASRDRGHETQYF
.,.,TRBJ2-7,TRBV7-2,TGTGCCAGCAGCTTAGGGTACTCCTACGAGCAGTACTTC,CASSLGYSYEQYF
.,.,TRBJ2-3,TRBV27,TGTGCCAGCAGTTTCAACACAGATACGCAGTATTTT,CASSFNTDTQYF
.,.,TRBJ2-7,TRBV10-3,TGTGCCTCCCGGCAGGAGGGCTACGAGCAGTACTTC,CASRQEGYEQYF
.,.,TRBJ2-7,TRBV13,TGTGCCAGCAGCTTCCGGGGCGCGGAGCAGTACTTC,CASSFRGAEQYF
.,.,TRBJ2-3,TRBV5-8,TGTGCCAGCAGCTGCTTCAGACATTCTAGCACAGATACGCAGTATTTT,CASSCFRHSSTDTQYF